The clone carrying this T cell receptor beta chain was detected many times. Its target is not known. The data derive from a study of T cells after yellow fever vaccination. General observations from the study: After the booster, roughly 96% of CD4 and around nine tenths of CD8 primary-response clones were re-detected. Secondary responses were weaker yet peaked faster, day 5 versus 15. A small proportion of clonotypes was detected in both the CD4 and CD8 compartments.

Trimming cost V 5 bases and J 8 bases, with 9 bases left between them. The CDR3 covers 12 residues. TCRdb reanalysed the 5' RACE reads using MiXCR and keeps one entry per CDR3 protein. Among some 130,000 distinct CDR3 sequences listed, approximately 6.6% were seen once. The rearrangement uses TRBV12-3 or TRBV12-4 and TRBJ2-2, with D unresolved. Sequences were derived from CD4+ T cells sorted from PBMCs, sampled 10 days after the yellow fever booster vaccination. The clonotype was recovered from a man aged 25-45 years who received the YFV17D yellow fever vaccine. CDR3 sequence reads: CASSIGLGELFF. CDR3 DNA: TGTGCCAGCAGTATAGGATTGGGGGAGCTGTTTTTT.